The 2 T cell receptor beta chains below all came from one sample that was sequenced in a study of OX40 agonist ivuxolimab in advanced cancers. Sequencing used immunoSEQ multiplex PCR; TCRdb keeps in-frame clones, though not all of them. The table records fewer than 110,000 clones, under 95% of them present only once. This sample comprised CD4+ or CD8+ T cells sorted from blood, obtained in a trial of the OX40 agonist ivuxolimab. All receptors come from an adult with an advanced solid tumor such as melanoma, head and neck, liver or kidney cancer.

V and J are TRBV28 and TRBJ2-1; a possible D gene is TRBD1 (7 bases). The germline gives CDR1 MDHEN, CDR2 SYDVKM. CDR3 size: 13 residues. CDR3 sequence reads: CGTVRGAYNEQFF. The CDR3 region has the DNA TGTGGCACGGTCAGGGGGGCCTACAATGAGCAGTTCTTC. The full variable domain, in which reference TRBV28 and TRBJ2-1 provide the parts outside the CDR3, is DVKVTQSSRYLVKRTGEKVFLECVQDMDHENMFWYRQDPGLGLRLIYFSYDVKMKEKGDIPEGYSVSREKKERFSLILESASTNQTSMYLCGTVRGAYNEQFFGPGTRLTVL.

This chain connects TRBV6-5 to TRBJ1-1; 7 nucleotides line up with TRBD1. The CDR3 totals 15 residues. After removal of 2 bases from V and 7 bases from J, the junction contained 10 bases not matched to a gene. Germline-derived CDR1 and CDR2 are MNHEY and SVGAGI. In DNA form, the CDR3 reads TGTGCCAGCAGTTACGGCGGAGGGGGCGCCTTTGAAGCTTTCTTT. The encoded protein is CASSYGGGGAFEAFF.